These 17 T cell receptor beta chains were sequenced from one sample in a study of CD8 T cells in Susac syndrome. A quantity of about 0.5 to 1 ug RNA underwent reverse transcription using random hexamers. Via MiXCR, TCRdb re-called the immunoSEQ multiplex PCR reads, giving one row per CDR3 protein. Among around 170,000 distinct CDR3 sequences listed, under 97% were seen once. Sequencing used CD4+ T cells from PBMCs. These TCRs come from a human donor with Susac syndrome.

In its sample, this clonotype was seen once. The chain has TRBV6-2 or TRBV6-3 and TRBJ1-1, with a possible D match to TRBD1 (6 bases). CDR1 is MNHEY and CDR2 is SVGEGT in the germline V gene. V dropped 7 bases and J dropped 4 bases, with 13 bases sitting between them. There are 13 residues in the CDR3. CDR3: CASNARGGTEAFF. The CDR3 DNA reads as TGTGCCAGCAATGCCAGGGGCGGCACTGAAGCTTTCTTT.

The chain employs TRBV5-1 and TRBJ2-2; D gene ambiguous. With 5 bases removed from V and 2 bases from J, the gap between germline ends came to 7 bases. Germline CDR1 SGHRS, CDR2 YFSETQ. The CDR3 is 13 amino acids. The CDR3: CASRQSNTGELFF. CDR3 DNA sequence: TGCGCCAGCAGGCAGTCTAACACCGGGGAGCTGTTTTTT.

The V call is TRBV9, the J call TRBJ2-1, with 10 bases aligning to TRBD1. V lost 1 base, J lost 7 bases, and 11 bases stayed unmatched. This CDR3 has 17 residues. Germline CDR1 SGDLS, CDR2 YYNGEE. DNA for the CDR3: TGTGCCAGCAGCGTAACGGCGGGGACAGGGGCCTCTAATGAGCAGTTCTTC. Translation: CASSVTAGTGASNEQFF.

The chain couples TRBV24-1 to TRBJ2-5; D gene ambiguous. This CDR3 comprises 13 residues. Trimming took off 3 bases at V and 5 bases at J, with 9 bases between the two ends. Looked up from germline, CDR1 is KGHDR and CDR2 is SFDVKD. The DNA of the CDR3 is TGTGCCACCAGTGATGGCCCCAGGGAGACCCAGTACTTC. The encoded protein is CATSDGPRETQYF.

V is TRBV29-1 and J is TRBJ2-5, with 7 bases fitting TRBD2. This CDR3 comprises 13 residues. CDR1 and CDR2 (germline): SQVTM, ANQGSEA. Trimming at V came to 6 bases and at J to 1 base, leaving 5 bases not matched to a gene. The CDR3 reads CSVGGSLQETQYF. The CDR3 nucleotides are TGCAGCGTGGGGGGGTCTCTCCAAGAGACCCAGTACTTC.

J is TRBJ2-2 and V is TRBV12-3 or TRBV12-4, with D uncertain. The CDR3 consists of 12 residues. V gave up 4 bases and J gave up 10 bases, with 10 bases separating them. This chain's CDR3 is CASSSSEAELFF. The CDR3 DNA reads TGTGCCAGCAGTTCCTCAGAGGCGGAGCTGTTTTTT.

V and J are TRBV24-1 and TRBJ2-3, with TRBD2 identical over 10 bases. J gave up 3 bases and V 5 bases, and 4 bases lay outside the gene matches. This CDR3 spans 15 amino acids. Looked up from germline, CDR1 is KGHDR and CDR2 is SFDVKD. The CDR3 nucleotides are TGTGCCACCAGTGCCCCTAGCGGGGGAACAGATACGCAGTATTTT. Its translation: CATSAPSGGTDTQYF.

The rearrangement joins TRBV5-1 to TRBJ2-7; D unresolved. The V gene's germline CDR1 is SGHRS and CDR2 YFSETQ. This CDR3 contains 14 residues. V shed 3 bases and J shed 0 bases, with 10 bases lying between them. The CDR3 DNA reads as TGCGCCAGCAGCTCAACGGGTCCCTCCTACGAGCAGTACTTC. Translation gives CASSSTGPSYEQYF.

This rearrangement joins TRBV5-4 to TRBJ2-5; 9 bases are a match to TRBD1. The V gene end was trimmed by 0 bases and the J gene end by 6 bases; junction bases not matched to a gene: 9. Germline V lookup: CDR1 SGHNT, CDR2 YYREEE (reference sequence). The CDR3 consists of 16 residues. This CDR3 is CASSLVRTGAVKTQYF. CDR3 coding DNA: TGTGCCAGCAGCTTGGTGAGGACAGGGGCTGTAAAGACCCAGTACTTC.

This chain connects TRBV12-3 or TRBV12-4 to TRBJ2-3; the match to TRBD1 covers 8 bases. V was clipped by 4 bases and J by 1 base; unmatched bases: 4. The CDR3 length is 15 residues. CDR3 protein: CASSYPTGGTDTQYF. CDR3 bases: TGTGCCAGCAGTTACCCGACAGGGGGCACAGATACGCAGTATTTT.

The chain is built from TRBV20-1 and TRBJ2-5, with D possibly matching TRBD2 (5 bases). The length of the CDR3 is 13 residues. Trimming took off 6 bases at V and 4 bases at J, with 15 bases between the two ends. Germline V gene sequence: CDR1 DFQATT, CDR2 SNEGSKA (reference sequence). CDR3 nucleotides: TGCAGTGCAGAGGCCCCCGGGGTAGAGACCCAGTACTTC. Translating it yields CSAEAPGVETQYF.

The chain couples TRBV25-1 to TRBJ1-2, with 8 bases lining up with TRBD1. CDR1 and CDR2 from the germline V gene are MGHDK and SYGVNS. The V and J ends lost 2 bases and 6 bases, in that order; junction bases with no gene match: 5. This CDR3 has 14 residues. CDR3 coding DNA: TGTGCCAGCAGTGAAGTCGACAGGGGTAATGGCTACACCTTC. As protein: CASSEVDRGNGYTF.

CDR3 protein: CSAREKGLNGYTF. CDR3 sequence (DNA): TGCAGTGCTAGAGAAAAGGGCCTGAATGGCTACACCTTC. The chain uses TRBV20-1 and TRBJ1-2; D remains unclear. With 0 bases removed from V and 6 bases from J, the gap between germline ends came to 11 bases. The germline CDR1 and CDR2 sequences are DFQATT and SNEGSKA (reference sequence). The CDR3 consists of 13 residues.

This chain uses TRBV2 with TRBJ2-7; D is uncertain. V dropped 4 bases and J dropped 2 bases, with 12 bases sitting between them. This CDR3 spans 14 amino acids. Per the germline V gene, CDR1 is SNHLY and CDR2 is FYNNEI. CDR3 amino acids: CASSGNRPAYEQYF. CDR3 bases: TGTGCCAGCAGTGGAAACAGACCCGCCTACGAGCAGTACTTC.

CDR3 bases: TGTGCCAGCAGCCAAGATGGGGCGGGGGGCCGACCCTACGAGCAGTACTTC. This encodes CASSQDGAGGRPYEQYF. This chain joins TRBV3-1 and TRBJ2-7, with 8 positions matching TRBD2. Trimming cost V 0 bases and J 2 bases; bases outside gene matches: 9. The CDR3 runs 17 residues. Germline loops: CDR1 LGHDT, CDR2 YNNKEL (reference sequence).

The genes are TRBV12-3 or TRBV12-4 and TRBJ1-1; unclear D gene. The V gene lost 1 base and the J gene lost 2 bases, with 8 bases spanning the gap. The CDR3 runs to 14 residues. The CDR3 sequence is CASSLEPINTEAFF. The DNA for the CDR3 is TGTGCCAGCAGTTTAGAACCGATTAACACTGAAGCTTTCTTT.

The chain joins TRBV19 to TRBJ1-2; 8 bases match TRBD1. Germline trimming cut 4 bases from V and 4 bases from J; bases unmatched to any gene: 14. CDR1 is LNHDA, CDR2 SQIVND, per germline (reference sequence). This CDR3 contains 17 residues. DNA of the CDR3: TGTGCCAGTAGTACAGGGACCGACAGGGGATCCTTCTATGGCTACACCTTC. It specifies CASSTGTDRGSFYGYTF.